These 30 T cell receptor beta chains share one sample of origin, sequenced in a study of T cell repertoires in cytomegalovirus infection. The antigens for these receptors are not known. Via MiXCR, TCRdb re-called the reads, giving one row per CDR3 protein. The table lists about 830,000 distinct CDR3 sequences, approximately 32% of them singletons. The specimen comprised cultured CD8+ T cells from PBMCs, sampled from culture after CMV antigen stimulation. All receptors derive from a human donor in good health (CMV status not recorded). Some clones in this sample may be carry-over from other donors' samples.

This clonotype was detected ten times or more. V and J are TRBV12-3 or TRBV12-4 and TRBJ2-7; 8 bases map to TRBD1. The trim removed 4 bases at V and 2 bases at J, leaving 4 bases unmatched. CDR3 length: 14 amino acids. DNA of the CDR3: TGTGCCAGCAGTTCCGACAGGGGAACCTACGAGCAGTACGTC. Amino acids: CASSSDRGTYEQYV.

The V gene is TRBV19, the J gene TRBJ1-1, with 7 bases matching TRBD1. From germline, CDR1 is LNHDA and CDR2 SQIVND (reference sequence). V lost 1 base, J lost 0 bases, and 5 bases stayed unmatched. This CDR3 region has 16 residues. The CDR3, as DNA: TGTGCCAGTAGTATAGGGGGACAGATAATGAACACTGAAGCTTTCTTT. Translation gives CASSIGGQIMNTEAFF.

This clonotype turned up a few times. The V call is TRBV7-6, the J call TRBJ1-4; D is unresolved. CDR3 size: 15 residues. CDR1 and CDR2 (germline): SGHVS, FNYEAQ. V was shortened by 1 base and J by 4 bases, with 10 bases between the two germline ends. This chain's CDR3 is CASSLVGGRNEKLFF. For the CDR3, the DNA is TGTGCCAGCAGCTTAGTAGGAGGGCGTAATGAAAAACTGTTTTTT.

This clonotype was observed a few times. The chain couples TRBV9 to TRBJ2-5, with TRBD2 matching 7 bases. The CDR3 sequence is 14 residues long. Germline trimming cut 4 bases from V and 4 bases from J; bases unmatched to any gene: 7. Germline assignment: CDR1 SGDLS and CDR2 YYNGEE. The CDR3 nucleotides read TGTGCCAGCAGCCCCCGCGGGGAGGGAGAGACCCAGTACTTC. Translated: CASSPRGEGETQYF.

This clonotype has a handful of counts. This chain uses TRBV12-3 or TRBV12-4 with TRBJ1-1, with D perhaps TRBD1 (6 bases). This CDR3 region has 12 residues. The V gene lost 6 bases and the J gene lost 5 bases, with 10 bases spanning the gap. DNA of the CDR3: TGTGCCAGCAGGCAGACAGGAACTGAAGCTTTCTTT. Translation: CASRQTGTEAFF.

Only a few counts were recorded for this clonotype. This chain connects TRBV19 to TRBJ1-5; D unclear. The CDR3 is 14 residues long. V lost 7 bases and J 7 bases, leaving 17 bases between the germline ends. Germline CDR1 is LNHDA and CDR2 is SQIVND (reference sequence). The CDR3 DNA is TGTGCCAGTACCGCGTTTAACCCGGGGCAGCCCCAGCATTTT. This encodes CASTAFNPGQPQHF.

V and J are TRBV28 and TRBJ1-6, with a tentative D call TRBD1 (5 bases). Deletions cut 3 bases from V and 14 bases from J, with 11 bases between. This CDR3 region has 12 residues. In germline, CDR1 is MDHEN, CDR2 SYDVKM. CDR3 residues: CASSFGAGALHF. As DNA, the CDR3 is TGTGCCAGCAGTTTCGGGGCGGGGGCCCTCCACTTT.

The chain carries TRBV9 and TRBJ2-3; 14 bases align to TRBD2. V lost 0 bases, J lost 4 bases, and 13 bases stayed unmatched. This CDR3 is 20 amino acids long. Germline CDR1 and CDR2: SGDLS and YYNGEE. CDR3 bases: TGTGCCAGCAGCGTAGTAGGACTAGCGGGGGGCGGGTTAGCCCCAGATACGCAGTATTTT. It is translated as CASSVVGLAGGGLAPDTQYF.

In this sample, this clonotype turned up a few times. This chain links TRBV3-1 with TRBJ1-1; D is ambiguous. CDR1 and CDR2 from the germline V gene are LGHDT and YNNKEL (reference sequence). The CDR3 loop spans 17 amino acids. Deletions cut 1 base from V and 0 bases from J, with 15 bases between. The CDR3 DNA follows: TGTGCCAGCAGCCAAGGGGCAGGTCCATGGGTGAACACTGAAGCTTTCTTT. Translation gives CASSQGAGPWVNTEAFF. Variable domain in full (rest from reference TRBV3-1 and TRBJ1-1): DTAVSQTPKYLVTQMGNDKSIKCEQNLGHDTMYWYKQDSKKFLKIMFSYNNKELIINETVPNRFSPKSPDKAHLNLHINSLELGDSAVYFCASSQGAGPWVNTEAFFGQGTRLTVV.

This clonotype turned up a few times. J is TRBJ1-4 and V is TRBV18; 7 bases are a match to TRBD1. The ends lost 5 bases at V and 10 bases at J; junction bases unmatched: 7. Germline assignment: CDR1 KGHSH and CDR2 LQKENI. The CDR3 contains 13 residues. CDR3 residues: CASSYGTVGKLFF. CDR3 coding DNA: TGTGCCAGCTCATACGGGACAGTCGGAAAACTGTTTTTT.

Comment on this clonotype: An end of the junction does not agree with germline; a read error may underlie this. This chain joins TRBV5-6 and TRBJ1-1, with TRBD1 as a possible D gene (6 bases). CDR3 length equals 13 residues. Germline loops: CDR1 SGHDT, CDR2 YYEEEE. CDR3 in amino acids: CANSLGGQTEAFF. CDR3 nucleotide sequence: TGTGCCAACAGCTTGGGGGGCCAAACTGAAGCTTTCTTT. Filled out from reference TRBV5-6 and TRBJ1-1, the complete variable domain reads DAGVTQSPTHLIKTRGQQVTLRCSPKSGHDTVSWYQQALGQGPQFIFQYYEEEERQRGNFPDRFSGHQFPNYSSELNVNALLLGDSALYLCANSLGGQTEAFFGQGTRLTVV.

V is TRBV27 and J is TRBJ1-2; weak D call: TRBD1 (5 bases). V lost 5 bases and J lost 4, with 14 bases in between. CDR1 is MNHEY, CDR2 SMNVEV, per germline (reference sequence). The CDR3 has 14 amino acids. CDR3: CASSPDSASYGYTF. The CDR3 bases are TGTGCCAGCAGTCCCGACAGCGCAAGCTATGGCTACACCTTC.

The sample holds a few counts of this clonotype. The chain carries TRBV6-6 and TRBJ2-3; TRBD2 might be the D (6 bases). The CDR3 runs 14 residues. The germline V gene encodes CDR1 MNHNY and CDR2 SVGAGI (reference sequence). V was pared by 6 bases and J by 2 bases, with 12 bases between. CDR3 in DNA: TGTGCCAGCAGCGACCGGGACTCCACAGATACGCAGTATTTT. Its protein is CASSDRDSTDTQYF.

This clonotype was seen more than once but under ten times. V is TRBV7-6 and J is TRBJ1-6; a possible D gene is TRBD1 (5 bases). The CDR3 runs 15 residues. V lost 4 bases and J 9 bases, leaving 16 bases between the germline ends. The germline gives CDR1 SGHVS, CDR2 FNYEAQ. In DNA form, the CDR3 reads TGTGCCAGCAGCTCTACCTCAGACGGGGCTTCACCCCTCCACTTT. Its protein product is CASSSTSDGASPLHF.

The table lists this clonotype with a count of one. This chain links TRBV27 with TRBJ2-6, with D hard to call. The CDR3 is 16 amino acids. The V end lost 5 bases, the J end lost 0 bases, and 11 bases lay between the germline ends. Germline-derived CDR1 and CDR2 are MNHEY and SMNVEV (reference sequence). The chain's CDR3 is CASSPSVSSGANVLTF. The CDR3 DNA reads as TGTGCCAGCAGTCCCTCGGTTTCCTCTGGGGCCAACGTCCTGACTTTC.

The sample holds a few counts of this clonotype. The CDR3 sequence is CASSDRDRGDYGYTF. In nucleotides, the CDR3 is TGCGCCAGCAGCGATCGGGACAGGGGTGACTATGGCTACACCTTC. V gene TRBV5-1 combines with J gene TRBJ1-2; 10 nucleotides agree with TRBD1. The trim removed 4 bases at V and 3 bases at J, leaving 6 bases unmatched. From germline, CDR1 is SGHRS and CDR2 YFSETQ. This CDR3 comprises 15 residues.

The chain links TRBV28 to TRBJ1-1, with D possibly matching TRBD1 (5 bases). The V gene's germline CDR1 is MDHEN and CDR2 SYDVKM. The germline V and J ends were trimmed by 3 bases and 0 bases, with 11 bases remaining between them. The CDR3 contains 15 residues. The chain's CDR3 is CASSFPREMNTEAFF. The CDR3 nucleotides read TGTGCCAGCAGTTTCCCCAGGGAGATGAACACTGAAGCTTTCTTT.

As for this clonotype: One junction end does not reproduce the germline sequence, and a read error may be involved. This chain connects TRBV7-7 to TRBJ2-7; 7 bases map to TRBD2. CDR1 is SSHAT and CDR2 is FNYEAQ in the germline V gene (reference sequence). The length of the CDR3 is 16 residues. CDR3 residues: CASSLAYTSDRYEQYF. DNA of the CDR3: TGTGCTAGCAGCTTGGCATACACTAGCGACCGATACGAGCAGTACTTC.

This chain connects TRBV11-2 to TRBJ2-1, with TRBD2 matching 7 bases. V was pared by 1 base and J by 0 bases, with 12 bases of the junction left unmatched. Looked up from germline, CDR1 is SGHAT and CDR2 is FQNNGV. The CDR3 totals 19 residues. The CDR3 bases are TGTGCCAGCAGCTTAGCGGTGACTAGCCTCCCCGGCTCCTACAATGAGCAGTTCTTC. Translated, it gives CASSLAVTSLPGSYNEQFF.

The gene calls are TRBV7-9 and TRBJ2-7; possibly TRBD2 for D (6 bases). V was clipped by 5 bases and J by 4 bases, with 18 bases between them. Germline V gene data show CDR1 as SEHNR and CDR2 as FQNEAQ (reference sequence). CDR3 length: 15 amino acids. The CDR3 DNA sequence: TGTGCCAGCAGCCCCCACTTATATGGGGGGTACGAGCAGTACTTC. It translates to CASSPHLYGGYEQYF.

The rearrangement links TRBV7-9 to TRBJ2-4; possible D gene TRBD1, 5 bases. V was clipped by 5 bases and J by 5 bases, with 10 bases between them. The CDR3 length is 13 residues. CDR1 SEHNR and CDR2 FQNEAQ come from the germline V gene (reference sequence). The CDR3 is CASSDSRENIQYF. DNA of the CDR3: TGTGCCAGCAGCGACAGCAGGGAAAACATTCAGTACTTC.

As to this clonotype: Lacking the conserved final phenylalanine or tryptophan, this CDR3 likely reflects a read error. V usage is TRBV7-8 and J usage is TRBJ2-1; D is uncertain. The V gene's germline CDR1 is SGHVS and CDR2 FQNEAQ. The CDR3 length is 12 residues. With 5 bases removed from V and 6 bases from J, the gap between germline ends came to 8 bases. DNA for the CDR3: TGTGCCAGCAGCCCCCAAGGCAATGAGCAGTTCCTC. It specifies CASSPQGNEQFL.

This chain links TRBV27 with TRBJ1-6, with D perhaps matching TRBD1 (5 bases). Germline CDR1 reads MNHEY; CDR2 reads SMNVEV (reference sequence). The CDR3 spans 14 residues. V lost 5 bases and J lost 9, with 14 bases in between. The CDR3 is CASSPGTVVSPLHF. The CDR3 DNA is TGTGCCAGCAGTCCCGGGACGGTGGTTTCACCCCTCCACTTT.

This clonotype came up a few times. The J gene is TRBJ2-3, the V gene TRBV4-3, with a tentative D call TRBD2 (5 bases). The CDR3 has 16 amino acids. Per germline, CDR1 LGHNA and CDR2 YSLEER. Deletions cut 0 bases from V and 2 bases from J, with 12 bases between. The CDR3 is CASSQEYSGFTDTQYF. CDR3 DNA: TGCGCCAGCAGCCAAGAATACTCGGGATTCACAGATACGCAGTATTTT.

Here the CDR3 reads CASSEGGITTSYEQYV. CDR3 nucleotide sequence: TGTGCCAGCAGTGAAGGAGGCATTACCACCTCCTACGAGCAGTACGTC. The V gene is TRBV2, the J gene TRBJ2-7; D gene uncertain. This CDR3 region has 16 residues. V lost 1 base, J lost 0 bases, and 13 bases lay in between. Germline V lookup: CDR1 SNHLY, CDR2 FYNNEI.

The chain employs TRBV4-1 and TRBJ2-2, with D perhaps matching TRBD2 (6 bases). The CDR3 runs to 16 residues. The germline gives CDR1 MGHRA, CDR2 YSYEKL. V dropped 4 bases and J dropped 6 bases, with 18 bases sitting between them. For the CDR3, the DNA is TGCGCCAGCAGCCCCTTAATAGGGAGGTGGGCCGGGGAGCTGTTTTTT. Translated, it gives CASSPLIGRWAGELFF.

On this clonotype itself: Mismatch with germline at one junction end may stem from a read error. This rearrangement joins TRBV7-7 to TRBJ2-1; D is unclear. This CDR3 is built from 15 residues. Germline lookup yields CDR1 SSHAT and CDR2 FNYEAQ (reference sequence). The CDR3 nucleotides are TGTGCTAGCAGCTTTGGGCTTAAAGCTAGAAATGAGCAGTTCTTC. This translates into CASSFGLKARNEQFF. The full variable domain, in which reference TRBV7-7 and TRBJ2-1 provide the parts outside the CDR3, is GAGVSQSPRYKVTKRGQDVTLRCDPISSHATLYWYQQALGQGPEFLTYFNYEAQPDKSGLPSDRFSAERPEGSISTLTIQRTEQRDSAMYRCASSFGLKARNEQFFGPGTRLTVL.

V and J are TRBV6-1 and TRBJ2-3, with D unresolved. The V and J ends lost 2 bases and 1 base respectively, with 16 bases between them. The CDR3 has 17 residues. CDR1 is MNHNS and CDR2 is SASEGT in the germline V gene. For the CDR3, the DNA is TGTGCCAGCAGTGAACGCCGAGTGGGGTTTGGCACAGATACGCAGTATTTT. This gives the protein CASSERRVGFGTDTQYF.

This clonotype was observed at least ten times. The chain combines TRBV7-2 with TRBJ2-1; 9 bases align to TRBD2. This CDR3 is 15 amino acids long. V gave up 3 bases and J gave up 6 bases; unmatched junction bases: 6. Germline lookup yields CDR1 SGHTA and CDR2 FQGNSA. CDR3 loop: CASSFFGGGANEQFF. CDR3 bases: TGTGCCAGCAGCTTTTTCGGCGGGGGGGCCAATGAGCAGTTCTTC.

The V call is TRBV6-2 or TRBV6-3, the J call TRBJ1-5; possible D gene TRBD1, 5 bases. The ends were cut back, 6 bases at V and 0 bases at J, with 18 bases in the middle. CDR1 is MNHEY and CDR2 is SVGEGT in the germline V gene. This CDR3 is built from 17 residues. CDR3 protein: CASSLTGQVNSNQPQHF. The CDR3 DNA reads as TGTGCCAGCAGCCTTACCGGACAAGTTAATAGCAATCAGCCCCAGCATTTT.